The clone carrying this T cell receptor (beta chain) was observed many times. Its cognate antigen is unknown. Germline assignment: CDR1 MNHEY and CDR2 SMNVEV (reference sequence). V shed 5 bases and J shed 0 bases, with 17 bases lying between them. This CDR3 is 17 amino acids long. MiXCR, run by TCRdb on the RT-PCR reads, gives a single entry per CDR3 protein. Of over 300,000 distinct CDR3 sequences in the sample, less than 25% are singletons; the top ten hold approximately 10%. These data are taken from a study of response to subunit inactivated influenza vaccine. Study-wide results and caveats: Each seasonal influenza vaccination recruits few new T cells, the authors suggested.

Sequencing was performed on PBMCs from blood, taken approximately 20 months after vaccination. The rearrangement links TRBV27 to TRBJ1-5, with D possibly being TRBD1 (5 bases). This sequence was found in a man aged 50 to 69 who received an inactivated influenza vaccine. CDR3: CASSRLGGGGSNQPQHF. The CDR3 DNA reads TGTGCCAGCAGTCGGTTGGGGGGGGGAGGTAGCAATCAGCCCCAGCATTTT.